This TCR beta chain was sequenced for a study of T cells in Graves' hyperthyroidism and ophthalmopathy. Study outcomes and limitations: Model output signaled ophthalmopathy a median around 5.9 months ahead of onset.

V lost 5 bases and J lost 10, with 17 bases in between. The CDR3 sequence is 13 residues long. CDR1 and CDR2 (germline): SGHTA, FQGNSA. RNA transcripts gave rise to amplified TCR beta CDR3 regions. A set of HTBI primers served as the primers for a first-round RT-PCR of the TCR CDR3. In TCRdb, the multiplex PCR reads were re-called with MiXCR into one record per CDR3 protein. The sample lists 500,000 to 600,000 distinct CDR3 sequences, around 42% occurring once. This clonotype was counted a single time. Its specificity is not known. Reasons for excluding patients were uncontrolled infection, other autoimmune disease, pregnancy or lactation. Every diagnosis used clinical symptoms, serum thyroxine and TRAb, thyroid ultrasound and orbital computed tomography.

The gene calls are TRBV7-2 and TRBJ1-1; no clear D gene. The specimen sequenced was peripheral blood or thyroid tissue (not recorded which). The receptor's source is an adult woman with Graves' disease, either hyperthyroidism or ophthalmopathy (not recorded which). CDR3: CASSPRAGSGAFF. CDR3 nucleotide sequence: TGTGCCAGCAGCCCGCGGGCGGGGTCTGGAGCTTTCTTT.